This is a list of T cell receptor beta chains from one sample in a study of T cell responses to AZD1222 COVID-19 vaccine. TCRdb keeps only in-frame clones here, not all; method: immunoSEQ multiplex PCR. The table lists approximately 90,000 clones, about 90% of them singletons, with roughly 7.5% in the top ten. The material was peripheral blood, obtained on day 0 of AZD1222 vaccination. The source is an adult in good health. CDR3s include the opening cysteine and the closing phenylalanine or tryptophan. A D gene is named only where the DNA matches it firmly. Clone size is not always given. Where it is, it says once, few, many or a class for expanded clones.

>TRBV6-2/TRBV6-3|TRBJ2-7|.|TRBD2
TGTGCCAGCAGTCCGGGACTAGCGGACTCCTACGAGCAGTACTTC
CASSPGLADSYEQYF
>TRBV4-3|TRBJ1-3|.|.
TGCGCCAGCAGCCTGGACAGCTTCTCTGGAAACACCATATATTTT
CASSLDSFSGNTIYF
>TRBV14|TRBJ1-4|.|TRBD1
TGTGCCAGCAGCCAAGATCTACTCTCGACAGGGAGCGAAAAACTGTTTTTT
CASSQDLLSTGSEKLFF
>TRBV27|TRBJ1-5|.|.
TGTGCCAGCAGTTTTACAGGCAATCAGCCCCAGCATTTT
CASSFTGNQPQHF
>TRBV7-3|TRBJ2-7|.|TRBD2
TGTGCCAGCAGGTCGAGCGGGAGCGAGCAGTACTTC
CASRSSGSEQYF
>TRBV10-3|TRBJ2-5|.|TRBD2
TGTGCCATCAGCACAGCGGGAGGGTCGGGAGAGACCCAGTACTTC
CAISTAGGSGETQYF
>TRBV18|TRBJ1-1|.|.
TGTGCCAGCTCTTCGGAAGGGAACACTGAAGCTTTCTTT
CASSSEGNTEAFF
>TRBV4-2|TRBJ2-7|.|TRBD2
TGTGCCAGCAGCCAAGGGTCCTCGGGGGGGAGCTCCTACGAGCAGTACTTC
CASSQGSSGGSSYEQYF
>TRBV24-1|TRBJ1-6|.|.
TGTGCCACCAGTGATTCTACAAAGCGGGGTAGGTCACCCCTCCACTTT
CATSDSTKRGRSPLHF
>TRBV27|TRBJ1-4|.|.
TGTGCCACCCAAAGATACAGGACCCGAAATGAAAAACTGTTTTTT
CATQRYRTRNEKLFF
>TRBV6-2/TRBV6-3|TRBJ2-2|few|TRBD2
TGTGCCAGCAGTTCGGGACTAGAGATCGGGGAGCTGTTTTTT
CASSSGLEIGELFF
>TRBV30|TRBJ2-2|.|.
TGTGCCTGGAGTGTAATATTGACTTCGAACACCGGGGAGCTGTTTTTT
CAWSVILTSNTGELFF
>TRBV30|TRBJ1-1|.|.
TGTGCCTGGAGTGTACAATCTGAAGCTTTCTTT
CAWSVQSEAFF
>TRBV9|TRBJ1-4|once|.
TGTGCCAGCAGCGTAGAACAAGGGAATGAAAAACTGTTTTTT
CASSVEQGNEKLFF
>TRBV10-3|TRBJ2-2|.|.
TGTGCCATCAGACAAAATTTAGCCAACACCGGGGAGCTGTTTTTT
CAIRQNLANTGELFF
>TRBV27|TRBJ1-1|.|.
TGTGCCAGCAGCCCCCCGTGGGGCACTGAAGCTTTCTTT
CASSPPWGTEAFF
>TRBV28|TRBJ1-5|.|TRBD1
TGTGCCAGCAGTTGGGGACAGGGTGATCAGCCCCAGCATTTT
CASSWGQGDQPQHF
>TRBV2|TRBJ2-7|.|.
TGTGCCAGCAGTACAGACACCGACTACGAGCAGTACTTC
CASSTDTDYEQYF
>TRBV11-2|TRBJ1-1|.|.
TGTGCCAGCAGCTTAGTCCTCCCTAATCGCACTGAAGCTTTCTTT
CASSLVLPNRTEAFF
>TRBV21-1|TRBJ1-2|.|.
TGTGCCAGCAGCAAAGCTACAGGGTGCTATGGCTACACCTTC
CASSKATGCYGYTF
>TRBV12-5|TRBJ1-5|.|.
TGTGCTAGTGGTTTGAACGAGGGATTGCCCCAGCATTTT
CASGLNEGLPQHF
>TRBV10-2|TRBJ2-1|.|.
TGCGCCAGCAGCGGACGCTACAATGAGCAGTTCTTC
CASSGRYNEQFF
>TRBV5-1|TRBJ1-4|few|.
TGCGCCAGCAGCGAGTCCCCGGGAGGGACGAATGAAAAACTGTTTTTT
CASSESPGGTNEKLFF
>TRBV6-2/TRBV6-3|TRBJ1-5|.|.
TGTGCCAGCAGTTACTCCGGGGCCCAGTTAGCCCAGCATTTT
CASSYSGAQLAQHF
>TRBV4-2|TRBJ2-7|.|.
TGTGCCAGCAGCCAAGATCGGTACGAGCAGTACTTC
CASSQDRYEQYF
>TRBV5-4|TRBJ1-4|.|.
TGTGCCAGCAGCCGCGACGGAAGTAATGAAAAACTGTTTTTT
CASSRDGSNEKLFF
>TRBV5-1|TRBJ1-1|.|.
TGCGCCAGCAGCTTTGCAGGGAGCGCTGAAGCTTTCTTT
CASSFAGSAEAFF
>TRBV5-1|TRBJ1-1|.|TRBD1
TGCGCCAGCAGCACAGGACAGGGAAGCATGAGTGAAGCTTTCTTT
CASSTGQGSMSEAFF
>TRBV2|TRBJ2-2|.|.
TGTGCCAGCAGTGTATGGGGGTTCACCGGGGAGCTGTTTTTT
CASSVWGFTGELFF
>TRBV4-2|TRBJ1-2|.|.
TGTGCCAGCAGCCAAGTAGGGGAGTGGGGCTACACCTTC
CASSQVGEWGYTF
>TRBV19|TRBJ1-2|.|.
TGTGCCAGTAGTATAGGCGGTGTGGGCACCGCCGCCTATGGCTACACCTTC
CASSIGGVGTAAYGYTF
>TRBV5-1|TRBJ2-3|.|.
TGCGCCAGCAGCTTGTCGCGGTCGACGCAGTATTTT
CASSLSRSTQYF
>TRBV5-6|TRBJ1-2|.|.
TGTGCCAGCAGCTTGAGGGAGTCAGGGGACTATGGCTACACCTTC
CASSLRESGDYGYTF
>TRBV18|TRBJ2-3|.|TRBD2
TGTGCCAGCTCATCCCGAAGCGGGGGGCATAGCACAGATACGCAGTATTTT
CASSSRSGGHSTDTQYF
>TRBV19|TRBJ2-2|.|.
TGTGCCAGTAGTATAGGCTATACCCTACGTGGCAACGGGGAGCTGTTTTTT
CASSIGYTLRGNGELFF
>TRBV6-5|TRBJ2-7|.|.
TGTGCCAGCGGGGTGCGGAGCTACGAGCAATACTTC
CASGVRSYEQYF
>TRBV28|TRBJ2-1|.|TRBD2
TGTGCCAGCAGTTATCTAGCGGGAGGAGCAAATGAGCAGTTCTTC
CASSYLAGGANEQFF
>TRBV5-4|TRBJ1-3|.|.
TGTGCCAGCAGCTCGATGGTGCAAGGGGGAAACACCATATATTTT
CASSSMVQGGNTIYF
>TRBV27|TRBJ2-5|.|.
TGTGCCAGCAGTTTATCGGCGGGACGGGCACAAGAGACCCAGTACTTC
CASSLSAGRAQETQYF
>TRBV2|TRBJ1-5|.|.
TGTGCCAGCAGTGAAGCCCAAAGCAGTGGTAGTTCCCAGCATTTT
CASSEAQSSGSSQHF
>TRBV4-1|TRBJ1-1|.|.
TGCGCCAGCAGCCAAGATGGGGGGAGGACGGGGAACACTGAAGCTTTCTTT
CASSQDGGRTGNTEAFF
>TRBV3-1/TRBV3-2|TRBJ2-3|few|.
TGTGCCAGCAGCCAAAAGGGTACAGATACGCAGTATTTT
CASSQKGTDTQYF
>TRBV27|TRBJ1-1|.|TRBD1
TGTGCCAGCAGCACTACAGGGGTGGCTTTCTTT
CASSTTGVAFF
>TRBV5-6|TRBJ2-3|.|.
TGTGCCAGCAGCTTGGTGGGCACTACAGATACGCAGTATTTT
CASSLVGTTDTQYF
>TRBV9|TRBJ1-1|once|.
TGTGCCAGCAGCGTAGAAGGAGGGCCCGGTGAAGCTTTCTTT
CASSVEGGPGEAFF
>TRBV7-9|TRBJ2-5|.|.
TGTGCCAGCCGAAGTCGGATACAAGAGACCCAGTACTTC
CASRSRIQETQYF